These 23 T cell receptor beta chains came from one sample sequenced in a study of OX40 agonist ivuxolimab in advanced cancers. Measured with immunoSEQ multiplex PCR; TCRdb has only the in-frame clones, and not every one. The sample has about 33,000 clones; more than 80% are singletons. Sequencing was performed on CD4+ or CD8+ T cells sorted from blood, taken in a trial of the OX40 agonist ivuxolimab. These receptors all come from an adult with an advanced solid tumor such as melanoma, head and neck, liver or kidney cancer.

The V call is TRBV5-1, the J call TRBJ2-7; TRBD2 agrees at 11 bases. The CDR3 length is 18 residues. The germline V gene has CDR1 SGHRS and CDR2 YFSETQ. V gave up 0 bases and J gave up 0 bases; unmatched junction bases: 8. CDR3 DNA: TGCGCCAGCAGCTTGGGGGCCGCCGGGACTAGCGGCTCCTACGAGCAGTACTTC. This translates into CASSLGAAGTSGSYEQYF.

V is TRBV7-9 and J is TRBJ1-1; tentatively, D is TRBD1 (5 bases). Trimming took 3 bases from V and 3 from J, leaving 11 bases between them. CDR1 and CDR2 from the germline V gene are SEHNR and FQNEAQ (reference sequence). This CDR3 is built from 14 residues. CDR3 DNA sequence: TGTGCCAGCAGCTTTCCCGAGGGGTACACTGAAGCTTTCTTT. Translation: CASSFPEGYTEAFF.

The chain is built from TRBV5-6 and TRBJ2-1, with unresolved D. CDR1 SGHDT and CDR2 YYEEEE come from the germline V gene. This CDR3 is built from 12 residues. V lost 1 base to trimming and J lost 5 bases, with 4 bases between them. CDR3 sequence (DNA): TGTGCCAGCAGCTTGAGTCACAATGAGCAGTTCTTC. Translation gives CASSLSHNEQFF.

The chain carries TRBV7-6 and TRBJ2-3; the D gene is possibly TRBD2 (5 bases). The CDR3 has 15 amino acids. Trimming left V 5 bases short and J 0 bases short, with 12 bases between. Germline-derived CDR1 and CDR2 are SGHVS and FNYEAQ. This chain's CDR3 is CASSPGLGSTDTQYF. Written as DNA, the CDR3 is TGTGCCAGCAGCCCAGGACTGGGCAGCACAGATACGCAGTATTTT.

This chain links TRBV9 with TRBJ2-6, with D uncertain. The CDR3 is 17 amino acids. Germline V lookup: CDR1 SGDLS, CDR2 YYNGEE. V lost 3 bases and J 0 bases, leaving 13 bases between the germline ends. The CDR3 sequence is CASSGVPISSGANVLTF. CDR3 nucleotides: TGTGCCAGCAGCGGCGTACCGATTAGCTCTGGGGCCAACGTCCTGACTTTC.

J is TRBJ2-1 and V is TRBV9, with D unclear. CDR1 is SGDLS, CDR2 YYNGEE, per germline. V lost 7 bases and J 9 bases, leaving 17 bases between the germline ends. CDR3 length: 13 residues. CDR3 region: CASCVTEFSEQFF. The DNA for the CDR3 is TGTGCCAGCTGTGTGACGGAGTTCAGTGAGCAGTTCTTC.

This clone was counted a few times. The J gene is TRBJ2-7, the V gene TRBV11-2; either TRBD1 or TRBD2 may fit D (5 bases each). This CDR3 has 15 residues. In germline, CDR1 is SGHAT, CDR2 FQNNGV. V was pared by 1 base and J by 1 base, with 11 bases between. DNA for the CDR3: TGTGCCAGCAGCTTAGCCGTGGGACCGTCCTACGAGCAGTACTTC. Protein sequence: CASSLAVGPSYEQYF. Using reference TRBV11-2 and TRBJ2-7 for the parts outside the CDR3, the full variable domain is EAGVAQSPRYKIIEKRQSVAFWCNPISGHATLYWYQQILGQGPKLLIQFQNNGVVDDSQLPKDRFSAERLKGVDSTLKIQPAKLEDSAVYLCASSLAVGPSYEQYFGPGTRLTVT.

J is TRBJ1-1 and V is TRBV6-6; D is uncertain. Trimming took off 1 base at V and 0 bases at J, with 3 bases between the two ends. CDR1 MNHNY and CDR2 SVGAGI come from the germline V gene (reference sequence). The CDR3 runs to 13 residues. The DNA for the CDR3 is TGTGCCAGCAGTTACTACGTGAACACTGAAGCTTTCTTT. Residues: CASSYYVNTEAFF.

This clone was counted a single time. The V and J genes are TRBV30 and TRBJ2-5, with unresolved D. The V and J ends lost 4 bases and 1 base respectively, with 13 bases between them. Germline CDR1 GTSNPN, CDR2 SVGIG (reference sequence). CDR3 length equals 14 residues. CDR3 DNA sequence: TGTGCCTGGAATGGAAACGGGCTCCAAGAGACCCAGTACTTC. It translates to CAWNGNGLQETQYF.

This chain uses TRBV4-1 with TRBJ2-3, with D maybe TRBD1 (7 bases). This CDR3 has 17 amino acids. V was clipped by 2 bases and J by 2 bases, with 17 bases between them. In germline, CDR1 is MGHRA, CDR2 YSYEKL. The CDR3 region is CASSQTLGQDYTDTQYF. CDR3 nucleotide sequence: TGCGCCAGCAGCCAAACCCTAGGACAGGACTACACAGATACGCAGTATTTT.

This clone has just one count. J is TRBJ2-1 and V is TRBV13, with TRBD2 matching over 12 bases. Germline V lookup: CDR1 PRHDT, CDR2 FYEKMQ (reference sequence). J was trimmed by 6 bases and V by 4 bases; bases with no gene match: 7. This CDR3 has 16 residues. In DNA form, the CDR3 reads TGTGCCAGCAGCTCCCGGACTAGCGGGATCGGCAATGAGCAGTTCTTC. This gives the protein CASSSRTSGIGNEQFF. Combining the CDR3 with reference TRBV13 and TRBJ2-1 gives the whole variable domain AAGVIQSPRHLIKEKRETATLKCYPIPRHDTVYWYQQGPGQDPQFLISFYEKMQSDKGSIPDRFSAQQFSDYHSELNMSSLELGDSALYFCASSSRTSGIGNEQFFGPGTRLTVL.

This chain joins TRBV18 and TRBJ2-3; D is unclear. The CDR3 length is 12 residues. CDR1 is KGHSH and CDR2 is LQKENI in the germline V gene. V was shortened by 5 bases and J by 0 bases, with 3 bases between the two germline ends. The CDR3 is CASSESTDTQYF. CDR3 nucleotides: TGTGCCAGCTCAGAGAGCACAGATACGCAGTATTTT. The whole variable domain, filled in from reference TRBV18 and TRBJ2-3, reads NAGVMQNPRHLVRRRGQEARLRCSPMKGHSHVYWYRQLPEEGLKFMVYLQKENIIDESGMPKERFSAEFPKEGPSILRIQQVVRGDSAAYFCASSESTDTQYFGPGTRLTVL.

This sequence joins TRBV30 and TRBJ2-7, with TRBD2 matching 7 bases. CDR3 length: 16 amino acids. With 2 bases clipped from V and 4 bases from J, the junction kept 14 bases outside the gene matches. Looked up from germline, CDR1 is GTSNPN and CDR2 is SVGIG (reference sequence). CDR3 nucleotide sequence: TGTGCCTGGAGTAATCGCTGGGAGGGAAAAGTTTACGAGCAGTACTTC. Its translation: CAWSNRWEGKVYEQYF.

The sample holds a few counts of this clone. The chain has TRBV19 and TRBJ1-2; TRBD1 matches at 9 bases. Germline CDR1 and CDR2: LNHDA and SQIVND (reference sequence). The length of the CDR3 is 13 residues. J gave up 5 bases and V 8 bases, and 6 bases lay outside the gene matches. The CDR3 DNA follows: TGTGCCAGTGCCGGGACAGGGATATATGGCTACACCTTC. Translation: CASAGTGIYGYTF.

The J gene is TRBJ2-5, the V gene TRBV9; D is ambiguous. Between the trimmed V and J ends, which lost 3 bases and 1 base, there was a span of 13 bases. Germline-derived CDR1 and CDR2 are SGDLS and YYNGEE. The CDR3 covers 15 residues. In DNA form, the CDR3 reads TGTGCCAGCAGCGGCGCACCAGGTTCCCAAGAGACCCAGTACTTC. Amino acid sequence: CASSGAPGSQETQYF.

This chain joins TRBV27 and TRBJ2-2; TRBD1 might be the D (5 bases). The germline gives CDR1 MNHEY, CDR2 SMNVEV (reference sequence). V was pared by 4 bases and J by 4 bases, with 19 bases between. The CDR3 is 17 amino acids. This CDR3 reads CASSYAAGGAGTGELFF. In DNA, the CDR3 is TGTGCCAGCAGTTACGCCGCAGGTGGGGCCGGCACCGGGGAGCTGTTTTTT.

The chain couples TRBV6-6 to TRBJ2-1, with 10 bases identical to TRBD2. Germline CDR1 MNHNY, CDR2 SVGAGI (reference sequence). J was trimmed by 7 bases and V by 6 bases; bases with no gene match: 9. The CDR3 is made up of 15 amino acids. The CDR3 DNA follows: TGTGCCAGCAGCCCGGAGCGGGGGGGCAGAAATGAGCAGTTCTTC. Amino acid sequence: CASSPERGGRNEQFF.

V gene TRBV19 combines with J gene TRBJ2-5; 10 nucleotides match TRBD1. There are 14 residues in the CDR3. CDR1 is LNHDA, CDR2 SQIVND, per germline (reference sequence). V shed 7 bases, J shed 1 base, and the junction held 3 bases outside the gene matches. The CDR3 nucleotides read TGTGCCAGTACCGGGACAGGGGCCCAAGAGACCCAGTACTTC. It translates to CASTGTGAQETQYF.

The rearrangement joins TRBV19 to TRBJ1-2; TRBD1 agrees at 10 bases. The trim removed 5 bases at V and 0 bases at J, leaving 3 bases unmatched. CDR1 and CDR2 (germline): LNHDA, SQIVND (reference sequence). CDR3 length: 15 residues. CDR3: CASSPGTGANYGYTF. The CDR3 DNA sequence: TGTGCCAGTAGTCCGGGGACAGGGGCTAACTATGGCTACACCTTC. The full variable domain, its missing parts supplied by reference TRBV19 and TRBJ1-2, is DGGITQSPKYLFRKEGQNVTLSCEQNLNHDAMYWYRQDPGQGLRLIYYSQIVNDFQKGDIAEGYSVSREKKESFPLTVTSAQKNPTAFYLCASSPGTGANYGYTFGSGTRLTVV.

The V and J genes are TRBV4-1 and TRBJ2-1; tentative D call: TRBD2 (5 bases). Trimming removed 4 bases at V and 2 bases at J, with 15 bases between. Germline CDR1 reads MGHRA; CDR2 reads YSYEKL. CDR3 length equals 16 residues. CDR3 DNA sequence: TGCGCCAGCAGCCTGAGGGCTCCTGAAGCCTACAATGAGCAGTTCTTC. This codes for CASSLRAPEAYNEQFF.

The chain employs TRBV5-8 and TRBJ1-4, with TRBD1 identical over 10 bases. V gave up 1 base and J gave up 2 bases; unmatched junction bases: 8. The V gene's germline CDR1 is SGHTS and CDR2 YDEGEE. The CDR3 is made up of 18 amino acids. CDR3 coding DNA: TGTGCCAGCAGCTTGCCCAGACAGGGGGCGCCCACTAATGAAAAACTGTTTTTT. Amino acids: CASSLPRQGAPTNEKLFF.

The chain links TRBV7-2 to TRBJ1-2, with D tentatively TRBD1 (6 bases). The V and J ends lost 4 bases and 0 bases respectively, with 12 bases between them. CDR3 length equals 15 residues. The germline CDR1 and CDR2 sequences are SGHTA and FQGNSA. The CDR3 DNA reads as TGTGCCAGCAGCTCCCTAGAGGGGGCTAACTATGGCTACACCTTC. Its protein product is CASSSLEGANYGYTF. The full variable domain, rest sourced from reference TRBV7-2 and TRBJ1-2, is GAGVSQSPSNKVTEKGKDVELRCDPISGHTALYWYRQSLGQGLEFLIYFQGNSAPDKSGLPSDRFSAERTGGSVSTLTIQRTQQEDSAVYLCASSSLEGANYGYTFGSGTRLTVV.

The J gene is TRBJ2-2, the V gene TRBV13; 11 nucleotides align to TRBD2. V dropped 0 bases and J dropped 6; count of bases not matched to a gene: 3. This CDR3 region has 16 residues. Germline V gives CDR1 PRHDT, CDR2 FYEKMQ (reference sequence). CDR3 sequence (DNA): TGTGCCAGCAGCTTAGGGGGGACTAGCGGCCCCGGGGAGCTGTTTTTT. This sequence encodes CASSLGGTSGPGELFF.